This T cell receptor beta chain was recorded in a study of CD8+CD57+ T cells in acquired aplastic anemia. Study information: On average, sorted CD4+ and CD8+ cells gave about 2.9 ug of DNA. Among healthy donors, CD4+ cells averaged about 11 million reads.

Genomic DNA templated the TCR beta VDJ and CDR3 profiling. TCRdb reprocessed the reads with MiXCR, giving one entry per CDR3 protein. The sample has some 190,000 distinct CDR3 sequences; roughly 56% are singletons. The V gene end was trimmed by 6 bases and the J gene end by 7 bases; junction bases not matched to a gene: 10. This CDR3 has 14 amino acids. With regard to this clonotype: What it binds is unknown.

General study points: Patients were compared with controls for CD8+ Simpson's diversity, and no significant difference emerged. Nearly 30 CD8+ CDR3 sequences were shared between patients and controls.

The sequenced sample was sorted CD4+, CD8+, or CD8+CD57+ T cells (not recorded which) from PBMCs. The rearrangement links TRBV12-3 or TRBV12-4 to TRBJ2-5; 8 bases are shared with TRBD1. The clonotype originates from a human donor in good health, serving as a control. The CDR3 here is CASSQGQGDLTQYF. The CDR3 region has the DNA TGTGCCAGCAGCCAAGGACAGGGCGACTTGACCCAGTACTTC.